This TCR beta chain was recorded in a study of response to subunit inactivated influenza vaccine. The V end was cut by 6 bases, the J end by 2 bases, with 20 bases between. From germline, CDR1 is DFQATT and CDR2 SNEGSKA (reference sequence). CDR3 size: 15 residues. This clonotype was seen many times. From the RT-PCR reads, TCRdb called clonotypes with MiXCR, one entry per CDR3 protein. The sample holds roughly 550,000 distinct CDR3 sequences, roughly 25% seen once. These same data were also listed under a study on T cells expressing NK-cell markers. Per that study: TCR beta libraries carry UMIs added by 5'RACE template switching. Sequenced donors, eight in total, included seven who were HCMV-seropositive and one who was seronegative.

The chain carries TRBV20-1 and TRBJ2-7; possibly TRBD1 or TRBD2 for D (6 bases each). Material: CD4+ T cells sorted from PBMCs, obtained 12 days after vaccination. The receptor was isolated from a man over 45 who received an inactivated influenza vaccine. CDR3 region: CSATRGGGSTYEQYF. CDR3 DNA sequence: TGCAGTGCCACGCGAGGAGGGGGGAGCACCTACGAGCAGTACTTC.